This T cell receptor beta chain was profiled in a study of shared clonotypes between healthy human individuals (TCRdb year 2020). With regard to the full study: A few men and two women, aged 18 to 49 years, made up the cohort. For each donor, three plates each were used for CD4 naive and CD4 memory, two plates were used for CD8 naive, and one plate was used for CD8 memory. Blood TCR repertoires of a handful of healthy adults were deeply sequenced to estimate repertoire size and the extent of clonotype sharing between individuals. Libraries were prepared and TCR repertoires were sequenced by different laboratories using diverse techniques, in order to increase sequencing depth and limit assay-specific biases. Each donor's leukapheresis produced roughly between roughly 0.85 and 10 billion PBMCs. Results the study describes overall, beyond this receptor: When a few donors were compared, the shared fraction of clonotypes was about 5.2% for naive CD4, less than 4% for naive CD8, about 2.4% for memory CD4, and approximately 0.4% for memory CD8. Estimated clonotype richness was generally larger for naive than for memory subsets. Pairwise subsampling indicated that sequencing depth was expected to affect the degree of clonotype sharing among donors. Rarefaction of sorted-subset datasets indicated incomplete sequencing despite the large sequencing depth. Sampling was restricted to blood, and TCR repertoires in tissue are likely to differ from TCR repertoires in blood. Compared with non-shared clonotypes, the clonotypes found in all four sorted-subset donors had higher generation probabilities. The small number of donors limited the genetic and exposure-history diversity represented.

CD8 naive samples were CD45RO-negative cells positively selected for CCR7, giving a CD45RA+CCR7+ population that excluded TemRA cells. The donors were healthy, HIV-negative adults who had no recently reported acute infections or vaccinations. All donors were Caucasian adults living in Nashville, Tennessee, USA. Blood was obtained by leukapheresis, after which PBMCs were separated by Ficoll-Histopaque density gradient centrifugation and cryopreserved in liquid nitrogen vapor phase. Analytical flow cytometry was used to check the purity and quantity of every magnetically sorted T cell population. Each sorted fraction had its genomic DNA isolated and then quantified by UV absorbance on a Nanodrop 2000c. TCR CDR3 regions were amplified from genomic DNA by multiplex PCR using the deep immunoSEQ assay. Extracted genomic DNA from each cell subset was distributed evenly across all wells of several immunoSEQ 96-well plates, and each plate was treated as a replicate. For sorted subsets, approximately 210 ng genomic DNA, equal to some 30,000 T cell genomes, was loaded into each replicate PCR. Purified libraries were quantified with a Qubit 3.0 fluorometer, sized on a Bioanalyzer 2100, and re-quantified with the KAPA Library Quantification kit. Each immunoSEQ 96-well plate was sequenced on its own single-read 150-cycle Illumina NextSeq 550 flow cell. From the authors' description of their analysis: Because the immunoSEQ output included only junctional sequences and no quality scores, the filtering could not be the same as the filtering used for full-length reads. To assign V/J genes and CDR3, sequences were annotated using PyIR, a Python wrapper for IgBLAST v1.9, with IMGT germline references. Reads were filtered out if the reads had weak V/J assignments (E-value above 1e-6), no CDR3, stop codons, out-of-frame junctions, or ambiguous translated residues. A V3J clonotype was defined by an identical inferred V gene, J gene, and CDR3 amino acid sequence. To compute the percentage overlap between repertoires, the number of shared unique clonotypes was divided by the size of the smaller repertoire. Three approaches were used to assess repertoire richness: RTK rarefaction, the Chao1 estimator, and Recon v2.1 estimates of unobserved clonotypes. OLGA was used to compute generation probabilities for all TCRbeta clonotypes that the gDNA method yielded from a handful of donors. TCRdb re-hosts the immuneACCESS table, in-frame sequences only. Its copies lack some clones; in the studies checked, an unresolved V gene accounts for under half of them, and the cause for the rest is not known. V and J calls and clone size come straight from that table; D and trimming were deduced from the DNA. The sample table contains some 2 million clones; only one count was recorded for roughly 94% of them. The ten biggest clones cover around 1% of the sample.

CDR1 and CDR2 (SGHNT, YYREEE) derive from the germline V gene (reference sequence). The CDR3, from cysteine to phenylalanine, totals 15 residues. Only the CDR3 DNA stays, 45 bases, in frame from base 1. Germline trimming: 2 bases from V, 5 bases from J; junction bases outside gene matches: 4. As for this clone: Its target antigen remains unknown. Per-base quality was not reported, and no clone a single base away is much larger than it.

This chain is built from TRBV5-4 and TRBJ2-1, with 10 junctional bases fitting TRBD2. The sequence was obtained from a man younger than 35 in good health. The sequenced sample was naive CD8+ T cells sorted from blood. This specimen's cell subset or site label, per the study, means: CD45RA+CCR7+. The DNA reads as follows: TGTGCCAGCAGCTTAGGACTAGCGGAAAACAATGAGCAGTTCTTC. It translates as CASSLGLAENNEQFF.